Shown below are 20 T cell receptor beta chains from a single sample sequenced in a study of OX40 agonist ivuxolimab in advanced cancers. Here immunoSEQ multiplex PCR was the method, and the copy in TCRdb shows in-frame clones only, minus some. The table has around 42,000 clones, around 88% seen once. The specimen comprised CD4+ or CD8+ T cells sorted from blood, sampled in a trial of the OX40 agonist ivuxolimab. These receptors came from an adult with an advanced solid tumor such as melanoma, head and neck, liver or kidney cancer.

The CDR3 DNA follows: TGTGCCAGCAGTTTAGGCTGGAGTAATAACTATGGCTACACCTTC. Translating it yields CASSLGWSNNYGYTF. The V gene is TRBV28, the J gene TRBJ1-2; D is ambiguous. Per germline, CDR1 MDHEN and CDR2 SYDVKM. The CDR3 runs 15 residues. With 2 bases removed from V and 1 base from J, the gap between germline ends came to 11 bases.

The V and J genes are TRBV11-2 and TRBJ1-2; D gene ambiguous. Germline-derived CDR1 and CDR2 are SGHAT and FQNNGV. This CDR3 is 14 amino acids long. Trimming removed 4 bases at V and 2 bases at J, with 11 bases between. The CDR3 spells CASSYMGSNYGYTF. CDR3 bases: TGTGCCAGCAGCTACATGGGTTCGAACTATGGCTACACCTTC. Full variable domain (remainder filled in from reference TRBV11-2 and TRBJ1-2): EAGVAQSPRYKIIEKRQSVAFWCNPISGHATLYWYQQILGQGPKLLIQFQNNGVVDDSQLPKDRFSAERLKGVDSTLKIQPAKLEDSAVYLCASSYMGSNYGYTFGSGTRLTVV.

This chain links TRBV9 with TRBJ2-1; D gene uncertain. Trimming removed 1 base at V and 9 bases at J, with 11 bases between. Germline V lookup: CDR1 SGDLS, CDR2 YYNGEE. This CDR3 is built from 13 residues. The CDR3 DNA follows: TGTGCCAGCAGCGTAAGTGGGTTACCTGAGCAGTTCTTC. Residues: CASSVSGLPEQFF.

The rearrangement links TRBV2 to TRBJ2-4; D is perhaps TRBD1 (6 bases). V was trimmed by 3 bases and J by 0 bases, leaving 15 bases between them. Germline V gene lookup returns CDR1 SNHLY and CDR2 FYNNEI. The CDR3 is 17 amino acids. The CDR3 is CASSDRDIPLAKNIQYF. The CDR3 region has the DNA TGTGCCAGCAGTGATCGGGACATTCCTCTAGCCAAAAACATTCAGTACTTC.

The chain is built from TRBV2 and TRBJ2-2; possibly TRBD2 for D (5 bases). With 8 bases removed from V and 2 bases from J, the gap between germline ends came to 12 bases. There are 14 residues in the CDR3. Per germline, CDR1 SNHLY and CDR2 FYNNEI. The chain's CDR3 is CASEEVANTGELFF. In DNA form, the CDR3 reads TGTGCCAGCGAGGAGGTAGCCAACACCGGGGAGCTGTTTTTT.

The gene calls are TRBV6-6 and TRBJ2-6, with D possibly being TRBD1 (5 bases). From germline, CDR1 is MNHNY and CDR2 SVGAGI (reference sequence). This CDR3 has 15 residues. The V end was cut by 2 bases, the J end by 2 bases, with 7 bases between. This chain's CDR3 is CASSYEGAGANVLTF. The CDR3 nucleotides are TGTGCCAGCAGTTACGAAGGGGCTGGGGCCAACGTCCTGACTTTC.

The chain combines TRBV2 with TRBJ2-7; no clear D gene. Germline CDR1 and CDR2: SNHLY and FYNNEI. There are 13 residues in the CDR3. Trimming removed 4 bases at V and 0 bases at J, with 7 bases between. CDR3 DNA sequence: TGTGCCAGCAGTGGGGGAAACTCCTACGAGCAGTACTTC. Protein product: CASSGGNSYEQYF.

The chain carries TRBV25-1 and TRBJ1-1; D is undetermined. The CDR3 sequence is 13 residues long. With 5 bases removed from V and 3 bases from J, the gap between germline ends came to 10 bases. Germline assignment: CDR1 MGHDK and CDR2 SYGVNS. CDR3 coding DNA: TGTGCCAGCAGTCAAACAGAGTACACTGAAGCTTTCTTT. It codes for CASSQTEYTEAFF. Based on the CDR3 plus reference TRBV25-1 and TRBJ1-1, the full variable domain is EADIYQTPRYLVIGTGKKITLECSQTMGHDKMYWYQQDPGMELHLIHYSYGVNSTEKGDLSSESTVSRIRTEHFPLTLESARPSHTSQYLCASSQTEYTEAFFGQGTRLTVV.

This clone showed up just once. The chain carries TRBV4-2 and TRBJ2-7, with D unclear. Germline loops: CDR1 LGHNA, CDR2 YNFKEQ. Trimming stripped 4 bases from V and 0 bases from J, with 10 bases between. This CDR3 comprises 14 residues. The CDR3 loop is CASSPRQSSYEQYF. In DNA form, the CDR3 reads TGTGCCAGCAGCCCGCGTCAGAGCTCCTACGAGCAGTACTTC.

In this sample, this clone turned up once. This rearrangement joins TRBV7-8 to TRBJ2-1; the match to TRBD2 covers 7 bases. With 5 bases clipped from V and 8 bases from J, the junction kept 12 bases outside the gene matches. CDR1 and CDR2 (germline): SGHVS, FQNEAQ. The CDR3 is 15 residues long. Here the CDR3 reads CASSPLAVPLDEQFF. CDR3 in DNA: TGTGCCAGCAGCCCCCTAGCGGTCCCCTTGGATGAGCAGTTCTTC.

The chain carries TRBV30 and TRBJ2-7, with 10 nucleotides matching TRBD1. V was clipped by 3 bases and J by 1 base; unmatched bases: 6. The germline V gene encodes CDR1 GTSNPN and CDR2 SVGIG (reference sequence). The CDR3 extends over 15 amino acids. In DNA, the CDR3 is TGTGCCTGGAGGCTTTGGGACAGGGGTTCCTACGAGCAGTACTTC. Its translation: CAWRLWDRGSYEQYF. Looking up the rest from reference TRBV30 and TRBJ2-7 gives the full variable domain: SQTIHQWPATLVQPVGSPLSLECTVEGTSNPNLYWYRQAAGRGLQLLFYSVGIGQISSEVPQNLSASRPQDRQFILSSKKLLLSDSGFYLCAWRLWDRGSYEQYFGPGTRLTVT.

This chain links TRBV14 with TRBJ2-3, with D possibly matching TRBD2 (6 bases). V was cut by 0 bases and J by 4 bases, with 11 bases left in between. There are 15 residues in the CDR3. The germline gives CDR1 SGHDN, CDR2 FVKESK. The CDR3 DNA is TGTGCCAGCAGCCAAGAGGAGGGAGGAGCAGATACGCAGTATTTT. Translated, it gives CASSQEEGGADTQYF.

The J gene is TRBJ2-7, the V gene TRBV27; tentative D call: TRBD2 (6 bases). V was clipped by 3 bases and J by 6 bases, with 12 bases between them. Germline CDR1 reads MNHEY; CDR2 reads SMNVEV (reference sequence). This CDR3 is 13 amino acids long. CDR3 residues: CASSFTGVSEQYF. CDR3 DNA sequence: TGTGCCAGCAGTTTCACGGGGGTCTCCGAGCAGTACTTC.

The CDR3 DNA sequence: TGTGCCAGCAGCTCCGAGCGGGCCTTTTCCTACGAGCAGTACTTC. Translated, it gives CASSSERAFSYEQYF. This chain links TRBV7-9 with TRBJ2-7, with D possibly matching TRBD2 (6 bases). This CDR3 comprises 15 residues. V lost 4 bases to trimming and J lost 1 base, with 14 bases between them. From germline, CDR1 is SEHNR and CDR2 FQNEAQ (reference sequence).

This chain connects TRBV4-1 to TRBJ1-1; a possible D gene is TRBD1 (5 bases). The V end was cut by 4 bases, the J end by 12 bases, with 15 bases between. This CDR3 is 12 amino acids long. CDR1 is MGHRA and CDR2 is YSYEKL in the germline V gene. CDR3 residues: CASSPWEGLTFF. The CDR3 DNA sequence: TGCGCCAGCAGCCCTTGGGAGGGGTTAACTTTCTTT.

The chain links TRBV11-2 to TRBJ1-3, with D unresolved. The V end was cut by 0 bases, the J end by 12 bases, with 3 bases between. The CDR3 runs 10 residues. Germline CDR1 is SGHAT and CDR2 is FQNNGV. CDR3 amino acids: CASSLDHIYF. CDR3 nucleotide sequence: TGTGCCAGCAGCTTAGACCACATATATTTT.

V usage is TRBV27 and J usage is TRBJ2-5; D gene unclear. V was clipped by 5 bases and J by 10 bases, with 17 bases between them. The CDR3 consists of 13 residues. CDR1 and CDR2 (germline): MNHEY, SMNVEV (reference sequence). The CDR3 DNA reads as TGTGCCAGCAGTGTCGACCTGAGGATGGGCCAGTACTTC. This sequence encodes CASSVDLRMGQYF.

V and J are TRBV7-9 and TRBJ2-5; maybe TRBD1 (6 bases). This CDR3 region has 14 residues. CDR1 is SEHNR and CDR2 is FQNEAQ in the germline V gene (reference sequence). V lost 5 bases to trimming and J lost 2 bases, with 12 bases between them. Here the CDR3 reads CASSVWDTQETQYF. CDR3 nucleotide sequence: TGTGCCAGCAGCGTGTGGGACACGCAAGAGACCCAGTACTTC.

Note on this clone: Relative to the germline gene, one junction end is altered; a read error may explain this. The gene calls are TRBV5-1 and TRBJ2-5; 7 nucleotides line up with TRBD2. Germline assignment: CDR1 SGHRS and CDR2 YFSETQ. This CDR3 region has 16 residues. CDR3 sequence (DNA): TGCGCCGGCAGCTTAAGCGGGGAGGGGTACCAAGAGACCCAGTACTTC. It translates to CAGSLSGEGYQETQYF.

The genes are TRBV7-9 and TRBJ1-3; tentatively, D is TRBD1 (5 bases). There are 15 residues in the CDR3. CDR1 and CDR2 from the germline V gene are SEHNR and FQNEAQ (reference sequence). V shed 2 bases and J shed 2 bases, with 10 bases lying between them. The CDR3 loop is CASSLWQGTGNTIYF. CDR3 DNA sequence: TGTGCCAGCAGCTTATGGCAGGGAACTGGAAACACCATATATTTT.